These T cell receptor beta chains were read from a single sample in a study of blood T cell repertoires in COVID-19. Sequenced by immunoSEQ multiplex PCR; TCRdb stores in-frame clones only, minus some. The table records roughly 79,000 clones, 84% of them present only once. The material sequenced was peripheral blood. These receptors all stem from a man in his fifties or sixties with acute or convalescent COVID-19. The CDR3 runs from the conserved cysteine through the conserved F or W. D genes are given only for firm matches. Expanded clones are given a class, and other clones once, few, many or no size at all.

V gene	D gene	CDR3 length	clone size	J gene	CDR3 protein	CDR3 DNA
TRBV2	NA	12	NA	TRBJ1-5	CASRPIGQPQHF	TGTGCCAGCAGGCCCATTGGCCAGCCCCAGCATTTT
TRBV6-5	TRBD1	15	once	TRBJ1-4	CASSQTQGTGEKLFF	TGTGCCAGCAGTCAGACACAGGGGACGGGGGAAAAACTGTTTTTT
TRBV7-3	NA	13	NA	TRBJ2-3	CASSATTRGTQYF	TGTGCCAGCAGCGCAACGACTAGGGGTACGCAGTATTTT
TRBV5-1	TRBD1	14	NA	TRBJ1-6	CASSQGQRHSPLHF	TGCGCCAGCAGCCAGGGACAGCGACATTCACCCCTCCACTTT
TRBV30	NA	10	NA	TRBJ1-1	CAWSPVEAFF	TGTGCCTGGAGTCCGGTTGAAGCTTTCTTT
TRBV5-1	TRBD1	14	NA	TRBJ2-7	CASSPRTGGYEQYF	TGCGCCAGCAGCCCTCGGACAGGCGGCTACGAGCAGTACTTC
TRBV9	NA	13	NA	TRBJ2-3	CASSVGAADTQYF	TGTGCCAGCAGCGTCGGAGCTGCAGATACGCAGTATTTT
TRBV6-2/TRBV6-3	TRBD2	15	NA	TRBJ2-7	CASSYSRLAIYEQYF	TGTGCCAGCAGTTACTCGAGACTAGCGATTTACGAGCAGTACTTC
TRBV5-1	TRBD1	15	NA	TRBJ2-7	CASSSAGQGSDEQYF	TGCGCCAGCAGCTCAGCGGGACAGGGCTCAGACGAGCAGTACTTC
TRBV6-2/TRBV6-3	TRBD2	18	NA	TRBJ2-3	CASSPGLAGGARTDTQYF	TGTGCCAGCAGCCCGGGACTAGCGGGAGGGGCTCGTACAGATACGCAGTATTTT
TRBV2	TRBD2	19	once	TRBJ2-2	CASSEVGLAGFANTGELFF	TGTGCCAGCAGTGAAGTGGGACTAGCGGGGTTCGCGAACACCGGGGAGCTGTTTTTT
TRBV7-2	NA	15	NA	TRBJ1-5	CASSLTSGFNQPQHF	TGTGCCAGCAGCTTAACTTCAGGGTTTAATCAGCCCCAGCATTTT
TRBV28	TRBD1	15	NA	TRBJ2-2	CASGWTGRHTGELFF	TGTGCCAGCGGATGGACAGGGAGGCACACCGGGGAGCTGTTTTTT
TRBV6-6	TRBD1	16	NA	TRBJ2-2	CASKPGQGVIAGELFF	TGTGCCAGCAAGCCGGGACAGGGAGTGATTGCCGGGGAGCTGTTTTTT
TRBV19	TRBD1	13	few	TRBJ1-5	CASKGTGNQPQHF	TGTGCCAGTAAGGGGACAGGCAATCAGCCCCAGCATTTT
TRBV5-4	NA	16	NA	TRBJ2-3	CASSLMRGGRKDTQYF	TGTGCCAGCAGCTTGATGAGGGGGGGGAGGAAGGATACGCAGTATTTT
TRBV9	TRBD2	16	NA	TRBJ2-3	CASSPRGGAGTDTQYF	TGTGCCAGCAGCCCCCGGGGGGGGGCAGGCACAGATACGCAGTATTTT
TRBV6-2/TRBV6-3	NA	12	NA	TRBJ1-2	CASSSQSYGYTF	TGTGCCAGCAGTTCTCAGTCGTATGGCTACACCTTC
TRBV23-1	NA	16	NA	TRBJ2-5	CASSHLLSENQETQYF	TGCGCCAGCAGTCATCTCCTCAGCGAGAACCAAGAGACCCAGTACTTC
TRBV29-1	NA	14	NA	TRBJ1-2	CSVETTGDEYGYTF	TGCAGCGTTGAAACTACCGGGGATGAATATGGCTACACCTTC
TRBV7-9	TRBD1	14	NA	TRBJ1-1	CASRPDRANTEAFF	TGTGCCAGCAGACCTGACAGGGCGAACACTGAAGCTTTCTTT
TRBV5-1	TRBD1	16	NA	TRBJ2-1	CASSLGGTGLGNEQFF	TGCGCCAGCAGCTTGGGGGGGACAGGGTTAGGGAATGAGCAGTTCTTC
TRBV7-2	NA	15	NA	TRBJ1-1	CASSLLEGLRTEAFF	TGTGCCAGCAGCTTACTGGAGGGATTGCGCACTGAAGCTTTCTTT
TRBV4-1	NA	13	NA	TRBJ1-5	CASSQGGFQPQHF	TGCGCCAGCAGCCAAGGAGGGTTCCAGCCCCAGCATTTT
TRBV7-2	TRBD2	14	NA	TRBJ2-7	CASSAAGGNYEQYF	TGTGCCAGCAGCGCAGCGGGGGGAAACTACGAGCAGTACTTC
TRBV28	NA	14	NA	TRBJ1-1	CASSSGAVNTEAFF	TGTGCCAGCAGCTCAGGGGCAGTGAACACTGAAGCTTTCTTT
TRBV10-3	TRBD1	13	NA	TRBJ2-5	CAISERTGETQYF	TGTGCCATCAGTGAACGGACAGGAGAGACCCAGTACTTC
TRBV18	TRBD2	16	NA	TRBJ2-1	CASSPRSGGYYNEQFF	TGTGCCAGCTCACCACGGAGCGGGGGGTACTACAATGAGCAGTTCTTC
TRBV28	NA	15	NA	TRBJ2-7	CASSRPRAGTYEQYF	TGTGCCAGCAGCCGACCGCGTGCAGGGACCTACGAGCAGTACTTC
TRBV29-1	NA	13	NA	TRBJ2-1	CSVEEAPGGRGFF	TGCAGCGTTGAAGAAGCCCCTGGGGGCAGGGGCTTCTTC
TRBV21-1	NA	14	NA	TRBJ2-7	CASSSPGQVYEQYF	TGTGCCAGCAGCAGCCCGGGACAGGTCTACGAGCAGTACTTC
TRBV11-2	NA	14	NA	TRBJ2-7	CASSPADLSYEQYF	TGTGCCAGCAGCCCAGCGGACCTCTCCTACGAGCAGTACTTC
TRBV5-1	NA	14	once	TRBJ1-1	CASSPTQRYTEAFF	TGCGCCAGCAGCCCGACACAAAGGTACACTGAAGCTTTCTTT
TRBV6-6	NA	16	NA	TRBJ2-2	CASRPRTRSNTGELFF	TGTGCCAGCAGACCCAGAACTAGATCGAACACCGGGGAGCTGTTTTTT
TRBV6-5	TRBD1	16	NA	TRBJ2-5	CASSYSGGQGWETQYF	TGTGCCAGCAGTTACTCGGGGGGACAGGGGTGGGAGACCCAGTACTTC
TRBV19	TRBD1	15	NA	TRBJ2-2	CASSMKDRGPGELFF	TGTGCCAGTAGTATGAAGGACAGGGGGCCCGGGGAGCTGTTTTTT
TRBV7-2	NA	13	NA	TRBJ1-1	CASSHDRNTEAFF	TGTGCCAGCAGCCATGACAGGAACACTGAAGCTTTCTTT
TRBV27	NA	13	once	TRBJ2-1	CASSLSALNEQFF	TGTGCCAGCAGTTTATCAGCCCTCAATGAGCAGTTCTTC
TRBV16	TRBD1	14	few	TRBJ1-2	CASSHGTANYGYTF	TGTGCCAGCAGCCACGGGACAGCCAACTATGGCTACACCTTC
TRBV29-1	TRBD1	21	NA	TRBJ2-3	CSVNRDRGFGSGTAYTDTQYF	TGCAGCGTTAACCGGGACAGGGGTTTCGGATCAGGAACGGCCTACACAGATACGCAGTATTTT
TRBV6-5	TRBD1	15	once	TRBJ1-4	CASSYSGQGIEKLFF	TGTGCCAGCAGTTACTCTGGACAGGGTATAGAAAAACTGTTTTTT
TRBV6-1	TRBD1	15	NA	TRBJ2-1	CASSEQGAPYNEQFF	TGTGCCAGCAGTGAACAGGGGGCTCCCTACAATGAGCAGTTCTTC
TRBV7-6	TRBD2	16	NA	TRBJ2-7	CASSPRSGTLSYEQYF	TGTGCCAGCAGCCCGAGGAGCGGGACCCTCTCCTACGAGCAGTACTTC
TRBV2	NA	15	NA	TRBJ1-1	CASSYGQIMNTEAFF	TGTGCCAGCAGTTATGGCCAAATAATGAACACTGAAGCTTTCTTT
TRBV7-2	TRBD1	14	NA	TRBJ1-1	CASSLGQGITEAFF	TGTGCCAGCAGCTTAGGACAGGGGATCACTGAAGCTTTCTTT
TRBV7-9	TRBD1	14	NA	TRBJ1-1	CASSFIQGQSEAFF	TGTGCCAGCAGCTTTATACAGGGGCAAAGTGAAGCTTTCTTT
TRBV28	TRBD1	19	NA	TRBJ1-5	CASSLLPGTGGTRNQPQHF	TGTGCCAGCAGTTTATTGCCGGGGACAGGGGGCACCCGCAATCAGCCCCAGCATTTT
TRBV5-1	NA	15	NA	TRBJ1-2	CASSKSGTHNYGYTF	TGCGCCAGCAGCAAATCCGGGACTCATAACTATGGCTACACCTTC
TRBV19	NA	14	NA	TRBJ1-5	CASRETGLNQPQHF	TGTGCCAGTAGAGAAACAGGGCTCAATCAGCCCCAGCATTTT
TRBV6-2/TRBV6-3	NA	16	NA	TRBJ1-1	CASSYSLLRSNTEAFF	TGTGCCAGCAGTTACTCGCTGCTACGATCGAACACTGAAGCTTTCTTT
TRBV5-1	NA	16	NA	TRBJ2-1	CASSLGLSGSYNEQFF	TGCGCCAGCAGCTTGGGTCTTAGCGGCTCCTACAATGAGCAGTTCTTC
TRBV2	TRBD2	17	NA	TRBJ2-1	CASSPRLGTSGKGEQFF	TGTGCCAGCAGTCCCCGGCTAGGGACTAGCGGGAAGGGTGAGCAGTTCTTC
TRBV4-3	TRBD1	17	NA	TRBJ2-1	CASSQLPGTGPYNEQFF	TGCGCCAGCAGCCAACTACCCGGGACAGGGCCCTACAATGAGCAGTTCTTC